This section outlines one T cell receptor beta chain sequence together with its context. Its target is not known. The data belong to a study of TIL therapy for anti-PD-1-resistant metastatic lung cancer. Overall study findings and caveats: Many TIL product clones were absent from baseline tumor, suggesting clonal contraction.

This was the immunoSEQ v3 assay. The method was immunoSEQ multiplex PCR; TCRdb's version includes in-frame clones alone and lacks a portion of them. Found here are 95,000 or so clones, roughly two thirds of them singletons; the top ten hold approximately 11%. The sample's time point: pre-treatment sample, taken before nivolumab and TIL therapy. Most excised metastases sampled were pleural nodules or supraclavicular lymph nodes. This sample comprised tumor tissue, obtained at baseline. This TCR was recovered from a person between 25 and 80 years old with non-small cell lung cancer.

CDR3 in DNA: TGTGCCAGCAGTTCCCCCCGGGGGTTTAACTATGGCTACACCTTC. This encodes CASSSPRGFNYGYTF. J is TRBJ1-2 and V is TRBV28; perhaps TRBD1 as D (5 bases). The CDR3 runs to 15 residues. Trimming removed 4 bases from V and 1 base from J, with 13 bases in between. Germline lookup yields CDR1 MDHEN and CDR2 SYDVKM.